This T cell receptor beta chain was documented in a study of blood T cells in healthy people across ages. Donors each provided roughly 9.6 milliliters of peripheral blood. The authors ran a second PCR of about 7 to 11 cycles using a sample-barcoded 5' primer and a J-beta primer mix. MiXCR was run by TCRdb on the 5' RACE reads, yielding one entry per CDR3 protein. This sample has around 1.5 million distinct CDR3 sequences, with almost 35% found just once. CDR1 and CDR2 from the germline V gene are SGHRS and YFSETQ. This CDR3 spans 15 amino acids. The J segment lost 2 bases and the V segment lost 4 bases, leaving 6 bases of the junction unmatched. Comments on this clonotype: The target antigen is unknown.

Study results and caveats: Correlation between TCR beta diversity and naive T cell percentage was strong. Age brought a roughly linear fall in TCR beta diversity measured per million T cells.

This receptor was obtained from a woman aged 25 to 39 in good health. Sample: blood. This sequence joins TRBV5-1 and TRBJ2-3; 8 bases are shared with TRBD1. CDR3 loop: CASSRTGQPTDTQYF. The CDR3 DNA follows: TGCGCCAGCAGCAGGACAGGGCAGCCCACAGATACGCAGTATTTT.